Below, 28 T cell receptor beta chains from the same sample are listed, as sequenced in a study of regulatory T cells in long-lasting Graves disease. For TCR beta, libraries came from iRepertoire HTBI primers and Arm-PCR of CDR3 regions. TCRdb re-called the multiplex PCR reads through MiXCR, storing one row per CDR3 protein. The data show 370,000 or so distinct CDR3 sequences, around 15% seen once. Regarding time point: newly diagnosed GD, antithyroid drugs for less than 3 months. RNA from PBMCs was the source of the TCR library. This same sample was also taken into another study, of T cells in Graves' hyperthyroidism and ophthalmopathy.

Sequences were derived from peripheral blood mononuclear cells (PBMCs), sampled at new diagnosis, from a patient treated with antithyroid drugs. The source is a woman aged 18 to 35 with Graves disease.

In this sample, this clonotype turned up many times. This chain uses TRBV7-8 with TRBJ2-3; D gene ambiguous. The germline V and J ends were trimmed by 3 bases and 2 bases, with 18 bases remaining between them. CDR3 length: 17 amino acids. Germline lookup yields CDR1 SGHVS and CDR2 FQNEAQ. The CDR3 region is CASSFPAHPGPTDTQYF. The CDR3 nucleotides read TGTGCCAGCAGCTTTCCCGCTCACCCCGGCCCCACAGATACGCAGTATTTT.

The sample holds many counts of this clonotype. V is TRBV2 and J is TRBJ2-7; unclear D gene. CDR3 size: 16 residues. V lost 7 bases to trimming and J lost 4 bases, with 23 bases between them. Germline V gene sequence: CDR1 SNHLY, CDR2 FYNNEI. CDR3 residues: CASTGLLSLGRYEQYF. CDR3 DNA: TGTGCCAGCACCGGTTTACTAAGTCTAGGGCGTTACGAGCAGTACTTC.

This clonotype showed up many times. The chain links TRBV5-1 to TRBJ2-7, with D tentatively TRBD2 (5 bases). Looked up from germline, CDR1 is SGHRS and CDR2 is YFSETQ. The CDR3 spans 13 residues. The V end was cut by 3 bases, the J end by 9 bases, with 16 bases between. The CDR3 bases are TGCGCCAGCAGCTCGGTCTTGACGGCGGGGCAGTACTTC. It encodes CASSSVLTAGQYF.

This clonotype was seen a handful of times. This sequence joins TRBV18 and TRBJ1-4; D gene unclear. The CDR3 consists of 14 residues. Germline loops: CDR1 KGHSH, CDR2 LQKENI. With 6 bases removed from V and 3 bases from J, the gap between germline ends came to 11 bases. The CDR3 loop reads CASSLSGSNEKLFF. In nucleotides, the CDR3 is TGTGCCAGCTCCCTATCCGGCTCTAATGAAAAACTGTTTTTT.

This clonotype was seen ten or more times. The CDR3 loop is CASSFTGTRNGETQYF. Here the CDR3 DNA reads TGCGCCAGCAGCTTCACCGGGACAAGGAACGGAGAGACCCAGTACTTC. The rearrangement joins TRBV5-1 to TRBJ2-1; D may be TRBD1 (6 bases). The J call is uncertain, as TRBJ2-5 better fits the DNA end. The CDR3 extends over 16 amino acids. Germline lookup yields CDR1 SGHRS and CDR2 YFSETQ.

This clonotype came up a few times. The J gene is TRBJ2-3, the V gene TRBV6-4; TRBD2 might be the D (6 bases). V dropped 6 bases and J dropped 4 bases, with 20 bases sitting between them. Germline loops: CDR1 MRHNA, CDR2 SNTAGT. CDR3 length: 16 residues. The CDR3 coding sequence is TGTGCCAGCAGCGTCCTGGGACGGGAGAGTCCAGATACGCAGTATTTT. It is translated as CASSVLGRESPDTQYF.

Written as DNA, the CDR3 is TGTGCCAGCTCACCAGTGACAGGGAGTGGCGGGGAGCTGTTTTTT. Protein product: CASSPVTGSGGELFF. J is TRBJ2-2 and V is TRBV18; the match to TRBD1 covers 7 bases. V shed 2 bases, J shed 7 bases, and the junction held 7 bases outside the gene matches. CDR3 size: 15 residues. CDR1 KGHSH and CDR2 LQKENI come from the germline V gene.

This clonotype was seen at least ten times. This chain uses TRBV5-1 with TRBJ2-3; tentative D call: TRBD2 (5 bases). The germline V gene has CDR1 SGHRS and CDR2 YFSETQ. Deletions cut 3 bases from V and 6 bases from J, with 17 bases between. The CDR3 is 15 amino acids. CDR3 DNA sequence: TGCGCCAGCAGCTATTTAGGAGCGGATCAGGATACGCAGTATTTT. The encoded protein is CASSYLGADQDTQYF.

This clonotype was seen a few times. Here the CDR3 DNA reads TGTGCCAGCAGTTTTGGACGGAGAAGAGAGACCCAGTACTTC. Translation gives CASSFGRRRETQYF. This rearrangement joins TRBV12-3 or TRBV12-4 to TRBJ2-5; D unresolved. The CDR3 runs to 14 residues. The V end was cut by 3 bases, the J end by 4 bases, with 12 bases between.

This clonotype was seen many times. CDR3 bases: TGTGCCAGCAGCGTAGCTACGGGGGTGGCGGCAGAGGTGTCCCAGTATTTT. It translates to CASSVATGVAAEVSQYF. The chain combines TRBV9 with TRBJ2-3; perhaps TRBD2 as D (6 bases). Germline V lookup: CDR1 SGDLS, CDR2 YYNGEE. V dropped 0 bases and J dropped 12 bases, with 26 bases sitting between them. This CDR3 spans 17 amino acids.

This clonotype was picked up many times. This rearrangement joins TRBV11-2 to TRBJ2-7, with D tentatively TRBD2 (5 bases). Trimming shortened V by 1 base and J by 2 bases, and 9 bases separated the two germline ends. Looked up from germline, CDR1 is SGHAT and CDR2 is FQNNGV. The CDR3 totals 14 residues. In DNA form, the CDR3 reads TGTGCCAGCAGCTTAGGAGGGTCACCCTACGAGCAGTACTTC. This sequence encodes CASSLGGSPYEQYF.

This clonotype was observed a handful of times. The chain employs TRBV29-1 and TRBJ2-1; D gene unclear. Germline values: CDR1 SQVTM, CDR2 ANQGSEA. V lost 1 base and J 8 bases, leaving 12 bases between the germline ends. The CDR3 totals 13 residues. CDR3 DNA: TGCAGCGTTGAAGGCCCGGAGATCTATGAGCAGTTCTTC. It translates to CSVEGPEIYEQFF.

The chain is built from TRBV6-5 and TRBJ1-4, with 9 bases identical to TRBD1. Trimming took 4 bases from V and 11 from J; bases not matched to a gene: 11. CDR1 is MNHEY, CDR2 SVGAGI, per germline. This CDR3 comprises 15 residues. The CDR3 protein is CASSSHTGGNLKLFF. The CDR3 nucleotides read TGTGCCAGCAGTTCTCATACAGGGGGCAATTTGAAACTGTTTTTT.

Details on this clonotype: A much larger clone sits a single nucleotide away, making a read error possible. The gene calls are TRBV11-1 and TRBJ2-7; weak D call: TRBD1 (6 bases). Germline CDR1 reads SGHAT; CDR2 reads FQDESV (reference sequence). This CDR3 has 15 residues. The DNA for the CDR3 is TGTGCCAGCAGCTTAGTGACAGGATGGAGCTACGAGCAGCACTTC. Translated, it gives CASSLVTGWSYEQHF.

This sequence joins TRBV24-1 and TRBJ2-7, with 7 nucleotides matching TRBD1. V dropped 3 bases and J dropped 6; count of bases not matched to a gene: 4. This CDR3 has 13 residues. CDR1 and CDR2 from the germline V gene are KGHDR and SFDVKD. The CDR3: CATSDGDRVEQYF. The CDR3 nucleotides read TGTGCCACCAGTGATGGTGACAGGGTCGAGCAGTACTTC.

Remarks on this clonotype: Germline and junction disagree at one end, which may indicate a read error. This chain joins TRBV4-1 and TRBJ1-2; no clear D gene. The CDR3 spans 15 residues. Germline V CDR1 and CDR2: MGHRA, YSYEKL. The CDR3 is CASRQAHSTNYGYTF. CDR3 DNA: TGCGCCAGCCGCCAGGCGCACAGTACTAACTATGGCTACACCTTC.

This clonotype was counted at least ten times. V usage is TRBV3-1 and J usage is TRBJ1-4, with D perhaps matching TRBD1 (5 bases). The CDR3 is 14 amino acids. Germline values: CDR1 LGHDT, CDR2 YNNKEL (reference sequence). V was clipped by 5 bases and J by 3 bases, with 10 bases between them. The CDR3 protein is CASSTGRPNEKLFF. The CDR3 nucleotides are TGTGCCAGCAGCACGGGACGGCCTAATGAAAAACTGTTTTTT.

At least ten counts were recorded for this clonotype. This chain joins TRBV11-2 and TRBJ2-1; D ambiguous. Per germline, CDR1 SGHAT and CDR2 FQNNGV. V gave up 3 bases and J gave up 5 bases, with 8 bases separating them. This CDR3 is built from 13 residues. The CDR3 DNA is TGTGCCAGCAGCTTGGGGTGGGACAATGAGCAGTTCTTC. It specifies CASSLGWDNEQFF.

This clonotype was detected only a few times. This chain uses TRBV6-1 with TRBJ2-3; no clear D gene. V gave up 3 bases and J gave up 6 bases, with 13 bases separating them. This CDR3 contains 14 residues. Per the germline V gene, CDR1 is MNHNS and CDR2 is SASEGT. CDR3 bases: TGTGCCAGCAGTGATTTAGAGCCTCCTGATACGCAGTATTTT. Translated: CASSDLEPPDTQYF.

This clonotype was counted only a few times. The CDR3, as DNA: TGCGCCAGCAGCCGCGGACTAGCGGGAGAGCATACACAGGATACGCAGTATTTT. This translates into CASSRGLAGEHTQDTQYF. This chain joins TRBV5-1 and TRBJ2-3, with 13 positions matching TRBD2. The CDR3 totals 18 residues. Germline trimming cut 4 bases from V and 6 bases from J; bases unmatched to any gene: 14. Germline CDR1 and CDR2: SGHRS and YFSETQ.

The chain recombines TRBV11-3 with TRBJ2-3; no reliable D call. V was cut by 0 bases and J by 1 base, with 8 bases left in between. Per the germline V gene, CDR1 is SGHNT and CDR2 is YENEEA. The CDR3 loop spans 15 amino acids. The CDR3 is CASSLDELRTDTQYF. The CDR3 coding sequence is TGTGCCAGCAGCTTAGATGAGTTACGCACAGATACGCAGTATTTT.

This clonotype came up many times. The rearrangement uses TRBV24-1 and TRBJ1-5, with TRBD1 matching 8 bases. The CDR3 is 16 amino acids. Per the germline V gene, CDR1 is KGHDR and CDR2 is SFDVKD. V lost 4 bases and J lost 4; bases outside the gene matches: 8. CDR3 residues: CATSDPGQGFNQPQHF. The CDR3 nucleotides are TGTGCCACCAGTGACCCAGGACAGGGTTTTAATCAGCCCCAGCATTTT.

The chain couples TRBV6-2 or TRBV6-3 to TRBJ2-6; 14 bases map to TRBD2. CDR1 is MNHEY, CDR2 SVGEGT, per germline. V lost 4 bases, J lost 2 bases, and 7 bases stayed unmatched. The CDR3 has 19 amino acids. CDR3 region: CASSFGLAGGNPGANVLTF. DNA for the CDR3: TGTGCCAGCAGTTTCGGACTAGCGGGAGGAAACCCTGGGGCCAACGTCCTGACTTTC.

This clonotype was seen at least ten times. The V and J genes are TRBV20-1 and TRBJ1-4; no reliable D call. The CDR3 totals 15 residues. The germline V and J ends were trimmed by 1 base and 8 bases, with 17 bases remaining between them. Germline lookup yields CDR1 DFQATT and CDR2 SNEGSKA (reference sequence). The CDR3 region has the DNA TGCAGTGCTAGAGCCCCCTCGCCCCGTGGGGAAAAACTGTTTTTT. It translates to CSARAPSPRGEKLFF.

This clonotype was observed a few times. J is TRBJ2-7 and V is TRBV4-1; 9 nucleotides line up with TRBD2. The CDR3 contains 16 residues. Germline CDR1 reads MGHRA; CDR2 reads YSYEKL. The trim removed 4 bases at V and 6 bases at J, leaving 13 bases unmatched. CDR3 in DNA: TGCGCCAGCAGCCCATCCGGGACTAGCCCACCTCGCGAGCAGTACTTC. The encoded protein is CASSPSGTSPPREQYF.

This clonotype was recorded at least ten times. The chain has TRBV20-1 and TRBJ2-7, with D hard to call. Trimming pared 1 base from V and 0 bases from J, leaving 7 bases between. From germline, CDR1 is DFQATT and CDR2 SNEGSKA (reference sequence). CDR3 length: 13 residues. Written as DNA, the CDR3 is TGCAGTGCTAGAGCTGGATACTCCTACGAGCAGTACTTC. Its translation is CSARAGYSYEQYF.

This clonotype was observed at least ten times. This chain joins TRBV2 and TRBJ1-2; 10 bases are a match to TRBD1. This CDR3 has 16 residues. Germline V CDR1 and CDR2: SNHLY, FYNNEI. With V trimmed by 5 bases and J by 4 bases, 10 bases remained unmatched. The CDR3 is CASSPHGTGASYGYTF. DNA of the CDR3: TGTGCCAGCAGTCCTCACGGGACAGGGGCATCCTATGGCTACACCTTC. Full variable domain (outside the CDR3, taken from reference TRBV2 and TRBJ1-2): EPEVTQTPSHQVTQMGQEVILRCVPISNHLYFYWYRQILGQKVEFLVSFYNNEISEKSEIFDDQFSVERPDGSNFTLKIRSTKLEDSAMYFCASSPHGTGASYGYTFGSGTRLTVV.

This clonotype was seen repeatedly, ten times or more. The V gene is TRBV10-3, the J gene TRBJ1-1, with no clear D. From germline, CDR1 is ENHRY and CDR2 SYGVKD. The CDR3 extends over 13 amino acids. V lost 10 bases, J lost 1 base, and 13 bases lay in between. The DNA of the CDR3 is TGTGCCACCGGAATAGACGGGAACACTGAAGCTTTCTTT. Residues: CATGIDGNTEAFF.